The clone carrying this T cell receptor beta chain is a singleton in its sample. No antigen is known for it. This entry is derived from a study of T cell responses to AZD1222 COVID-19 vaccine. Whole-study results and caveats: Seropositivity was recorded at baseline in only a handful of AZD1222 recipients. It should be noted that donors were predominantly white British and more often female, and clonal diversity was possibly underestimated. Every sample of the repertoires postdated the peak T cell response. Two doses of AZD1222 preceded a rise in Spike-specific TCR breadth and depth.

Data came from immunoSEQ multiplex PCR; TCRdb stores just in-frame clones and leaves some out. The sample holds about 130,000 clones, around 91% seen once. The length of the CDR3 is 13 residues. Germline loops: CDR1 MNHEY, CDR2 SVGAGI. V was trimmed by 4 bases and J by 4 bases, leaving 9 bases between them. The gene calls are TRBV6-5 and TRBJ2-3; D call uncertain. The receptor was isolated from an adult in good health. This specimen was peripheral blood, taken on day 0 of MenACWY control vaccination. The CDR3 sequence: CASSSRVSDTQYF. The CDR3 DNA follows: TGTGCCAGCAGTTCTAGGGTTTCAGATACGCAGTATTTT.